The 31 T cell receptor beta chains given below trace back to one sample, sequenced in a study of shared clonotypes between healthy human individuals. Measured with immunoSEQ multiplex PCR; TCRdb has only the in-frame clones, and not every one. The profile shows around 1.9 million clones, 93% of them singletons. CD45RO-negative cells were positively selected for CCR7, leaving out terminally differentiated effector memory CD45RA+ cells. The sample comprised naive CD8+ T cells from PBMCs. These TCRs come from a man aged 18 to 35 in good health. Some clones in this sample may be carry-over from other donors' samples.

With respect to this clone: The same CDR3 also results from other DNA sequences found in this sample. This chain connects TRBV27 to TRBJ2-7; TRBD2 is a possible D gene (5 bases). The germline gives CDR1 MNHEY, CDR2 SMNVEV (reference sequence). This CDR3 has 13 amino acids. The V end lost 0 bases, the J end lost 2 bases, and 5 bases lay between the germline ends. In DNA form, the CDR3 reads TGTGCCAGCAGTTTATCGACTACCTACGAGCAGTACTTC. This translates into CASSLSTTYEQYF.

The chain recombines TRBV7-3 with TRBJ1-2, with 9 nucleotides matching TRBD1. J lost 6 bases, V lost 5 bases, and 10 bases had no gene match. The CDR3 loop spans 15 amino acids. Germline V gene lookup returns CDR1 SGHTA and CDR2 FQGTGA. The chain's CDR3 is CASSAQRTGVNGYTF. CDR3 DNA: TGTGCCAGCAGCGCCCAACGGACAGGGGTGAATGGCTACACCTTC.

This clone was seen a single time. The V call is TRBV5-8, the J call TRBJ1-2; TRBD1 might be the D (6 bases). Trimming shortened V by 3 bases and J by 8 bases, and 20 bases separated the two germline ends. The CDR3 has 15 residues. Per the germline V gene, CDR1 is SGHTS and CDR2 is YDEGEE. In nucleotides, the CDR3 is TGTGCCAGCAGCTGGGACGGGGAGGGACACTCAGGCTACACCTTC. It translates to CASSWDGEGHSGYTF. Together with reference TRBV5-8 and TRBJ1-2, the CDR3 gives the full variable domain: EAGVTQSPTHLIKTRGQQATLRCSPISGHTSVYWYQQALGLGLQFLLWYDEGEERNRGNFPPRFSGRQFPNYSSELNVNALELEDSALYLCASSWDGEGHSGYTFGSGTRLTVV.

The chain recombines TRBV6-5 with TRBJ2-2; TRBD2 aligns across 11 bases. Germline lookup yields CDR1 MNHEY and CDR2 SVGAGI. The CDR3 spans 15 residues. Germline trimming cut 7 bases from V and 7 bases from J; bases unmatched to any gene: 8. Here the CDR3 reads CASTLAGGPVGELFF. The CDR3 DNA is TGTGCCAGCACCTTAGCGGGAGGGCCAGTCGGGGAGCTGTTTTTT.

The V and J genes are TRBV6-1 and TRBJ2-2, with TRBD2 matching over 11 bases. The CDR3 length is 15 residues. J lost 7 bases, V lost 7 bases, and 8 bases had no gene match. Germline values: CDR1 MNHNS, CDR2 SASEGT. This CDR3 is CASIIAGGPYGELFF. In DNA form, the CDR3 reads TGTGCCAGCATCATAGCGGGAGGGCCGTACGGGGAGCTGTTTTTT.

V is TRBV7-3 and J is TRBJ2-1, with TRBD2 matching over 10 bases. This CDR3 spans 16 amino acids. V lost 5 bases, J lost 0 bases, and 4 bases stayed unmatched. Per germline, CDR1 SGHTA and CDR2 FQGTGA. In DNA, the CDR3 is TGTGCCAGCAGCCGTCCTAGCGGGAGCTCCTACAATGAGCAGTTCTTC. This sequence encodes CASSRPSGSSYNEQFF.

The V gene is TRBV5-1, the J gene TRBJ1-1, with 7 bases that match TRBD1. In germline, CDR1 is SGHRS, CDR2 YFSETQ. V was clipped by 0 bases and J by 4 bases; unmatched bases: 6. The CDR3 covers 15 residues. CDR3 sequence reads: CASSLGQGMTTEAFF. CDR3 DNA: TGCGCCAGCAGCTTGGGACAGGGCATGACCACTGAAGCTTTCTTT.

This chain uses TRBV5-4 with TRBJ2-3; a possible D gene is TRBD2 (5 bases). V was shortened by 1 base and J by 2 bases, with 11 bases between the two germline ends. The length of the CDR3 is 15 residues. The germline CDR1 and CDR2 sequences are SGHNT and YYREEE (reference sequence). In DNA, the CDR3 is TGTGCCAGCAGCTTGATCACGGGGATCACAGATACGCAGTATTTT. Residues: CASSLITGITDTQYF. Combining the CDR3 with reference TRBV5-4 and TRBJ2-3 gives the whole variable domain ETGVTQSPTHLIKTRGQQVTLRCSSQSGHNTVSWYQQALGQGPQFIFQYYREEENGRGNFPPRFSGLQFPNYSSELNVNALELDDSALYLCASSLITGITDTQYFGPGTRLTVL.

The rearrangement joins TRBV6-5 to TRBJ2-5, with unresolved D. CDR1 is MNHEY and CDR2 is SVGAGI in the germline V gene. V gave up 0 bases and J gave up 3 bases, with 11 bases separating them. The CDR3 runs to 15 residues. As DNA, the CDR3 is TGTGCCAGCAGTTACTCGGGCTGGAAAGAAGAGACCCAGTACTTC. Its protein is CASSYSGWKEETQYF.

On this clone itself: The identical CDR3 is also encoded by other nucleotide sequences in the sample. The rearrangement links TRBV14 to TRBJ2-1, with D possibly being TRBD1 or TRBD2 (5 bases each). The CDR3 length is 15 residues. CDR1 and CDR2 (germline): SGHDN, FVKESK. Trimming pared 2 bases from V and 3 bases from J, leaving 11 bases between. CDR3 region: CASSQRQGVYNEQFF. CDR3 bases: TGTGCCAGCAGCCAACGGCAGGGAGTCTACAATGAGCAGTTCTTC.

J is TRBJ1-1 and V is TRBV29-1, with TRBD1 as a possible D gene (5 bases). The germline V gene has CDR1 SQVTM and CDR2 ANQGSEA. V was shortened by 1 base and J by 5 bases, with 14 bases between the two germline ends. The CDR3 extends over 14 amino acids. CDR3 in DNA: TGCAGCGTTGAAGGCCGGGACGCCCTTACTGAAGCTTTCTTT. Protein sequence: CSVEGRDALTEAFF.

The chain uses TRBV6-1 and TRBJ2-7; 8 nucleotides align to TRBD1. Trimming cost V 6 bases and J 1 base; bases outside gene matches: 2. Per the germline V gene, CDR1 is MNHNS and CDR2 is SASEGT. This CDR3 is 13 amino acids long. The CDR3 coding sequence is TGTGCCAGCAGAAACAGGGGGTCCTACGAGCAGTACTTC. Its translation: CASRNRGSYEQYF.

For this clone: Other DNA sequences in this sample translate to the same CDR3. V and J are TRBV6-5 and TRBJ2-7; D remains ambiguous. V was cut by 2 bases and J by 2 bases, with 7 bases left in between. The CDR3 is 13 amino acids. CDR1 and CDR2 from the germline V gene are MNHEY and SVGAGI. The CDR3 DNA follows: TGTGCCAGCAGTTACCGAGAAACCTACGAGCAGTACTTC. It codes for CASSYRETYEQYF.

As DNA, the CDR3 is TGCGCCAGCAGCCCGTGGACAGGGAAGAACTACGAGCAGTACTTC. It codes for CASSPWTGKNYEQYF. The chain recombines TRBV5-1 with TRBJ2-7; 8 bases fit TRBD1. The germline CDR1 and CDR2 sequences are SGHRS and YFSETQ. This CDR3 region has 15 residues. J gave up 3 bases and V 4 bases, and 9 bases lay outside the gene matches.

V is TRBV7-9 and J is TRBJ2-1; TRBD2 matches 7 bases. Germline V gives CDR1 SEHNR, CDR2 FQNEAQ (reference sequence). Trimming at V came to 5 bases and at J to 3 bases, leaving 10 bases not matched to a gene. The CDR3 length is 16 residues. CDR3 nucleotide sequence: TGTGCCAGCAGCCTCGGGTACGGGAGGTTCTACAATGAGCAGTTCTTC. Protein product: CASSLGYGRFYNEQFF.

The chain recombines TRBV7-9 with TRBJ2-7; D uncertain. The V gene lost 5 bases and the J gene lost 1 base, with 15 bases spanning the gap. Germline V gives CDR1 SEHNR, CDR2 FQNEAQ (reference sequence). This CDR3 has 15 amino acids. CDR3 region: CASSGMLGPSYEQYF. In nucleotides, the CDR3 is TGTGCCAGCAGCGGCATGTTGGGCCCGTCCTACGAGCAGTACTTC. The full variable domain, rest sourced from reference TRBV7-9 and TRBJ2-7, is DTGVSQNPRHKITKRGQNVTFRCDPISEHNRLYWYRQTLGQGPEFLTYFQNEAQLEKSRLLSDRFSAERPKGSFSTLEIQRTEQGDSAMYLCASSGMLGPSYEQYFGPGTRLTVT.

This sequence joins TRBV28 and TRBJ2-2; TRBD2 matches 11 bases. The CDR3 runs 14 residues. The germline CDR1 and CDR2 sequences are MDHEN and SYDVKM. Trimming removed 10 bases from V and 6 bases from J; junction bases left unmatched: 7. The CDR3 DNA is TGTGCCACCGAGACTAGCGGGACCTCCGGGGAGCTGTTTTTT. Translating gives CATETSGTSGELFF.

The chain uses TRBV7-8 and TRBJ1-2; D unresolved. There are 13 residues in the CDR3. Per the germline V gene, CDR1 is SGHVS and CDR2 is FQNEAQ. Trimming removed 1 base from V and 6 bases from J, with 9 bases in between. The CDR3 region is CASSLVTWDGYTF. CDR3 in DNA: TGTGCCAGCAGCTTAGTAACTTGGGATGGCTACACCTTC.

The V call is TRBV2, the J call TRBJ2-1; a weak D match, TRBD2 (6 bases). The CDR3 has 14 residues. V was clipped by 1 base and J by 8 bases, with 12 bases between them. Per the germline V gene, CDR1 is SNHLY and CDR2 is FYNNEI. The DNA for the CDR3 is TGTGCCAGCAGTGAAGACGGGAGTAGGGATGAGCAGTTCTTC. It codes for CASSEDGSRDEQFF.

The gene calls are TRBV4-1 and TRBJ2-2; 7 positions agree with TRBD2. Trimming removed 1 base from V and 5 bases from J; junction bases left unmatched: 19. In germline, CDR1 is MGHRA, CDR2 YSYEKL. The CDR3 is made up of 20 amino acids. The CDR3 DNA follows: TGCGCCAGCAGCCAAGTCGGATTAGCGGGTGGCCTCGAGAGAACCGGGGAGCTGTTTTTT. Its translation is CASSQVGLAGGLERTGELFF.

The CDR3, as DNA: TGTGCCAGCAGTCAAATGTCCACAGATACGCAGTATTTT. This encodes CASSQMSTDTQYF. The chain recombines TRBV27 with TRBJ2-3; D remains ambiguous. Trimming cost V 5 bases and J 2 bases, with 8 bases left between them. CDR1 and CDR2 from the germline V gene are MNHEY and SMNVEV (reference sequence). This CDR3 has 13 amino acids.

CDR3 loop: CSVLGDGANVLTF. CDR3 sequence (DNA): TGCAGCGTTTTAGGGGATGGGGCCAACGTCCTGACTTTC. This chain connects TRBV29-1 to TRBJ2-6, with D tentatively TRBD1 (5 bases). Germline values: CDR1 SQVTM, CDR2 ANQGSEA. Trimming took 5 bases from V and 3 from J, leaving 8 bases between them. The CDR3 sequence is 13 residues long.

The genes are TRBV5-4 and TRBJ2-1; the D call may be TRBD1 or TRBD2 (5 bases each). Germline V gene lookup returns CDR1 SGHNT and CDR2 YYREEE (reference sequence). V lost 4 bases and J lost 8, with 10 bases in between. The CDR3 covers 12 residues. The CDR3 region is CASSLGPDEQFF. CDR3 coding DNA: TGTGCCAGCAGCCTGGGACCGGATGAGCAGTTCTTC.

The chain links TRBV14 to TRBJ2-7; perhaps TRBD2 as D (5 bases). V was trimmed by 9 bases and J by 0 bases, leaving 21 bases between them. The CDR3 runs 16 residues. CDR1 is SGHDN, CDR2 FVKESK, per germline. The CDR3 protein is CARKTRRVGNSYEQYF. DNA of the CDR3: TGTGCCAGGAAAACACGTAGGGTCGGGAACTCCTACGAGCAGTACTTC.

V and J are TRBV10-3 and TRBJ1-1, with D tentatively TRBD1 (5 bases). The CDR3 loop spans 14 amino acids. V was trimmed by 4 bases and J by 3 bases, leaving 12 bases between them. Germline CDR1 reads ENHRY; CDR2 reads SYGVKD. DNA for the CDR3: TGTGCCATCAGTGGGGGCCATAGTTACACTGAAGCTTTCTTT. Translating gives CAISGGHSYTEAFF.

The chain joins TRBV23-1 to TRBJ2-1, with D unresolved. TRBV23-1 qualifies as an ORF whose function is uncertain. The CDR3 sequence is 18 residues long. V shed 2 bases and J shed 8 bases, with 25 bases lying between them. The CDR3 nucleotides are TGCGCCAGCAGTCAACCCAGCCCTCCCGGGCGAACTCCAGATGAGCAGTTCTTC. As protein: CASSQPSPPGRTPDEQFF.

As regards this clone: A read error may produce the germline difference seen at one junction end. V is TRBV5-6 and J is TRBJ1-2, with a weak D call TRBD1 (5 bases). CDR1 and CDR2 from the germline V gene are SGHDT and YYEEEE. The CDR3 loop spans 10 amino acids. The CDR3: CASSGGRLAF. The CDR3, as DNA: TGTGCCAGCAGCGGGGGACGCCTTGCCTTC.

The rearrangement links TRBV7-9 to TRBJ2-7; D is unresolved. The CDR3 contains 13 residues. Germline-derived CDR1 and CDR2 are SEHNR and FQNEAQ (reference sequence). Trimming took 0 bases from V and 4 from J, leaving 7 bases between them. In DNA, the CDR3 is TGTGCCAGCAGCTTAGCGCTCAGGTACGAGCAGTACTTC. Amino acid sequence: CASSLALRYEQYF. Filled out from reference TRBV7-9 and TRBJ2-7, the complete variable domain reads DTGVSQNPRHKITKRGQNVTFRCDPISEHNRLYWYRQTLGQGPEFLTYFQNEAQLEKSRLLSDRFSAERPKGSFSTLEIQRTEQGDSAMYLCASSLALRYEQYFGPGTRLTVT.

V gene TRBV7-9 combines with J gene TRBJ1-5; D is possibly TRBD1 (6 bases). V lost 5 bases to trimming and J lost 4 bases, with 12 bases between them. CDR1 and CDR2 (germline): SEHNR, FQNEAQ (reference sequence). This CDR3 has 14 amino acids. The CDR3 reads CASSTGTPNQPQHF. Written as DNA, the CDR3 is TGTGCCAGCAGCACGGGGACACCAAATCAGCCCCAGCATTTT.

The chain uses TRBV10-3 and TRBJ2-7; TRBD2 is a possible D gene (6 bases). From germline, CDR1 is ENHRY and CDR2 SYGVKD. The CDR3 has 15 amino acids. V shed 6 bases and J shed 5 bases, with 20 bases lying between them. The CDR3 nucleotides are TGTGCCATCAGCGACTTAAGCGGGCGAAAGGACGAGCAGTACTTC. Protein: CAISDLSGRKDEQYF.

The chain is built from TRBV27 and TRBJ2-7; 9 bases are shared with TRBD2. With 2 bases clipped from V and 4 bases from J, the junction kept 9 bases outside the gene matches. This CDR3 comprises 16 residues. CDR1 MNHEY and CDR2 SMNVEV come from the germline V gene (reference sequence). CDR3: CASSLGRAGGPYEQYF. DNA for the CDR3: TGTGCCAGCAGTTTAGGGCGGGCGGGAGGGCCATACGAGCAGTACTTC.